This T cell receptor beta chain was identified during a study of shared clonotypes between healthy human individuals. Splitting of each subset's genomic DNA was done evenly across several immunoSEQ plates. On ten immunoSEQ deep assay plates, unsorted PBMC DNA was sequenced. TCRdb keeps only in-frame clones here, not all; method: immunoSEQ multiplex PCR. This table has about 490,000 clones, over 75% appearing once. CDR3 length: 14 residues. V was pared by 8 bases and J by 3 bases, with 17 bases between. Germline V gene sequence: CDR1 ENHRY, CDR2 SYGVKD. The table lists this clone with a count of one. What it binds is not known. The study's findings and limits: Sampling was confined to blood; repertoires within tissues likely differ.

The rearrangement joins TRBV10-3 to TRBJ2-7; the D gene is possibly TRBD2 (5 bases). The specimen sequenced was PBMCs. This TCR came from a woman aged 35 to 49 in good health. Some clones in this sample may be carry-over from other donors' samples. CDR3 DNA: TGTGCCATCTCCGCCAGGCTCGGGGACTACGAGCAGTACTTC. It encodes CAISARLGDYEQYF.